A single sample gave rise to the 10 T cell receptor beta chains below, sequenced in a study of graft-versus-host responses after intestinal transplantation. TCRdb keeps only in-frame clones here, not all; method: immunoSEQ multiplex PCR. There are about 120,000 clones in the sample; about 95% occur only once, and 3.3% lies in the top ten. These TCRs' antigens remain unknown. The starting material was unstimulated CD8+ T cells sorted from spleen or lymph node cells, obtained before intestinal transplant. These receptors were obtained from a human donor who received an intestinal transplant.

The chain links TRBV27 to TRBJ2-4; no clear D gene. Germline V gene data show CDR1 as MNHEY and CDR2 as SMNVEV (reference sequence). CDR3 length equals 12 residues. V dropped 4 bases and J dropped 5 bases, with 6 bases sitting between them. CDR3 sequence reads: CASSSFENIQYF. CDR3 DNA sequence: TGTGCCAGCAGTTCGTTCGAAAACATTCAGTACTTC.

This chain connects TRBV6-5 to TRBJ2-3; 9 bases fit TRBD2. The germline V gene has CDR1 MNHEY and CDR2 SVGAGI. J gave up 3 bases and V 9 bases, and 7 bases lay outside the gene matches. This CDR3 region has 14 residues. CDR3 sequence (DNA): TGTGCCAGTTCTAGCGGGGCATCTACAGATACGCAGTATTTT. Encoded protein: CASSSGASTDTQYF.

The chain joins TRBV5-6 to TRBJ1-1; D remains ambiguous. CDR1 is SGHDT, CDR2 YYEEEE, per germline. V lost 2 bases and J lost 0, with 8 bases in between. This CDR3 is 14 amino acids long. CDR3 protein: CASSLVRMNTEAFF. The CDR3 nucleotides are TGTGCCAGCAGCTTAGTTCGAATGAACACTGAAGCTTTCTTT.

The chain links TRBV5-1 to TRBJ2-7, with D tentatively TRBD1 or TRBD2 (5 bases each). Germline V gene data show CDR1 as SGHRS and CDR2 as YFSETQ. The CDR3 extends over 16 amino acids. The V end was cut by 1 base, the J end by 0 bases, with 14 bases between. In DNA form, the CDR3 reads TGCGCCAGCAGCTTGATCGGGGACGGCGGCTCCTACGAGCAGTACTTC. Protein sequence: CASSLIGDGGSYEQYF. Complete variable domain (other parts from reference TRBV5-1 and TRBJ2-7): KAGVTQTPRYLIKTRGQQVTLSCSPISGHRSVSWYQQTPGQGLQFLFEYFSETQRNKGNFPGRFSGRQFSNSRSEMNVSTLELGDSALYLCASSLIGDGGSYEQYFGPGTRLTVT.

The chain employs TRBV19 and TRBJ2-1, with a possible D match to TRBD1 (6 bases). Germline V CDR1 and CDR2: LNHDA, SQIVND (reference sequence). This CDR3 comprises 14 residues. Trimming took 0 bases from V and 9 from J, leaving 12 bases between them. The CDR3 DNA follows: TGTGCCAGTAGTATAGATGCAGGGGATTCTGAGCAGTTCTTC. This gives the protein CASSIDAGDSEQFF.

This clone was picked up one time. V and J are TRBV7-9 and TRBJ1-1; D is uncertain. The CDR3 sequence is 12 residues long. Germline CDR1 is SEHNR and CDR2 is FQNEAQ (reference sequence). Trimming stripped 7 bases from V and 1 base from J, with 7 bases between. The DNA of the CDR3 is TGTGCCAGCAAGCTAGAGAACACTGAAGCTTTCTTT. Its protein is CASKLENTEAFF.

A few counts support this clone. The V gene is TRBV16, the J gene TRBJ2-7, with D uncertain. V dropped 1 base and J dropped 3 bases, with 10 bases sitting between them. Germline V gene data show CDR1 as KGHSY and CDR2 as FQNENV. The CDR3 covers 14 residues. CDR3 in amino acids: CASSQYQDNYEQYF. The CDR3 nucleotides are TGTGCCAGCAGCCAATATCAGGATAACTACGAGCAGTACTTC. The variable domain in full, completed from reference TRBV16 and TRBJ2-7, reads GEEVAQTPKHLVRGEGQKAKLYCAPIKGHSYVFWYQQVLKNEFKFLISFQNENVFDETGMPKERFSAKCLPNSPCSLEIQATKLEDSAVYFCASSQYQDNYEQYFGPGTRLTVT.

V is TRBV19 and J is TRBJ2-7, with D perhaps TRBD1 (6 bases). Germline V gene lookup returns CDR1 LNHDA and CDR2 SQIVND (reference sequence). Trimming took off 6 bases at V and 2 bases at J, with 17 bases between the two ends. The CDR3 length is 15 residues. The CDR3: CASRLRDTNAYEQYF. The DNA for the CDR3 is TGTGCCAGTAGGCTACGGGACACTAATGCCTACGAGCAGTACTTC.

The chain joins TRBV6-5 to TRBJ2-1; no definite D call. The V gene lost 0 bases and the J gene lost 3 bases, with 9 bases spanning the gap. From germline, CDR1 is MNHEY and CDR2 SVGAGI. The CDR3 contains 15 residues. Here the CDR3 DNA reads TGTGCCAGCAGTTACTCAACTTCACTCTACAATGAGCAGTTCTTC. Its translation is CASSYSTSLYNEQFF.

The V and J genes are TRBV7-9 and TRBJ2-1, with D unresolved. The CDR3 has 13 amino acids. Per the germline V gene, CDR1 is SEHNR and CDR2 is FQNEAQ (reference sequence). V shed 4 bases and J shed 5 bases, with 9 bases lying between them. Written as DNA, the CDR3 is TGTGCCAGCAGCTCCCCGGGCGACAATGAGCAGTTCTTC. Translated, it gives CASSSPGDNEQFF.